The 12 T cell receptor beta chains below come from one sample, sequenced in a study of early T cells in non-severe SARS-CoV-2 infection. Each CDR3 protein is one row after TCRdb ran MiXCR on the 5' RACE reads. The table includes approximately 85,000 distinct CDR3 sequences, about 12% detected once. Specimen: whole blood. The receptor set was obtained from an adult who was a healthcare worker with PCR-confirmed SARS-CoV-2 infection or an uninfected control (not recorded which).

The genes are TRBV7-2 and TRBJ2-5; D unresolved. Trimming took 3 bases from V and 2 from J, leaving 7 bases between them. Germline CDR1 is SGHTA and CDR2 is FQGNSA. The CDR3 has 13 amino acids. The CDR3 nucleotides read TGTGCCAGCAGCTTTAACACACAAGAGACCCAGTACTTC. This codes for CASSFNTQETQYF.

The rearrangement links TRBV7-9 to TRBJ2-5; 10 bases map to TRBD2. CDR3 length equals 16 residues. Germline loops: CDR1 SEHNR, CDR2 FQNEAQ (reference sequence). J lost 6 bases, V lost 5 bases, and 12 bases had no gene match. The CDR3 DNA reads TGTGCCAGCAGCCAATTACCGGGACTAGCGAGACAGACCCAGTACTTC. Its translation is CASSQLPGLARQTQYF. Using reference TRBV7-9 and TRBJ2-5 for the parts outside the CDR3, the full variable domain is DTGVSQNPRHKITKRGQNVTFRCDPISEHNRLYWYRQTLGQGPEFLTYFQNEAQLEKSRLLSDRFSAERPKGSFSTLEIQRTEQGDSAMYLCASSQLPGLARQTQYFGPGTRLLVL.

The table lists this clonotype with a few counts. For the CDR3, the DNA is TGTGCCAGCAGTCCCGGGGGTTTTCGGGGATCGAACTATGGCTACACCTTC. This codes for CASSPGGFRGSNYGYTF. The V call is TRBV6-4, the J call TRBJ1-2, with a weak D call TRBD1 (5 bases). There are 17 residues in the CDR3. Trimming stripped 5 bases from V and 2 bases from J, with 21 bases between. Germline V gene sequence: CDR1 MRHNA, CDR2 SNTAGT.

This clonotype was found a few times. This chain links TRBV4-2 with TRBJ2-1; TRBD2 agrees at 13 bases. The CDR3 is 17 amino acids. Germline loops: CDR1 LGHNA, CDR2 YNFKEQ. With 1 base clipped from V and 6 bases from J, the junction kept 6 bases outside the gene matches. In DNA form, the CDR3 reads TGTGCCAGCAGCCAAGCCGGGACTAGCGGGGTCCGCAATGAGCAGTTCTTC. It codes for CASSQAGTSGVRNEQFF.

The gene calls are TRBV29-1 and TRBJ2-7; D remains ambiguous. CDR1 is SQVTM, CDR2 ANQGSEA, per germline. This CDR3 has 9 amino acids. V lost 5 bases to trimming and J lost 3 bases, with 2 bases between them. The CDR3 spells CSVSYEQYF. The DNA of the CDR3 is TGCAGCGTTAGCTACGAGCAGTACTTC.

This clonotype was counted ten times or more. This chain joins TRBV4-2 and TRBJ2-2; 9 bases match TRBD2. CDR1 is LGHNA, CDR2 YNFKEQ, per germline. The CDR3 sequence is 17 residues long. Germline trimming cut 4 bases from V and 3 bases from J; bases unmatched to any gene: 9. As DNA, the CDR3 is TGTGCCAGCAGCCGGAGCAGTACTAGCGGGCACACCGGGGAGCTGTTTTTT. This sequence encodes CASSRSSTSGHTGELFF.

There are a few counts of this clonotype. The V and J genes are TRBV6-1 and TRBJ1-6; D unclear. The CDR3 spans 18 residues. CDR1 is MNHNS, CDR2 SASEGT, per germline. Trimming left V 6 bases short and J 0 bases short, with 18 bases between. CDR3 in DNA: TGTGCCAGCAGCCCAACGAGCGGGCTGGGCTCCTATAATTCACCCCTCCACTTT. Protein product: CASSPTSGLGSYNSPLHF.

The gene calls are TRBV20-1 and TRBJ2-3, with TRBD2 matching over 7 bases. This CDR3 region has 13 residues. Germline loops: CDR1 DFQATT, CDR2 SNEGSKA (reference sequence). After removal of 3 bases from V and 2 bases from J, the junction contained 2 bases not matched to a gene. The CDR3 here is CSARWDYTDTQYF. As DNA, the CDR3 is TGCAGTGCTAGGTGGGACTACACAGATACGCAGTATTTT.

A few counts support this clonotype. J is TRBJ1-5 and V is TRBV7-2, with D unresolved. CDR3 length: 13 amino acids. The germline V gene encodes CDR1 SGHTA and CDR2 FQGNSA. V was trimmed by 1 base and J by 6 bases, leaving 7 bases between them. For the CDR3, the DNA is TGTGCCAGCAGCTTAGTGTCCTTTCAGCCCCAGCATTTT. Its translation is CASSLVSFQPQHF.

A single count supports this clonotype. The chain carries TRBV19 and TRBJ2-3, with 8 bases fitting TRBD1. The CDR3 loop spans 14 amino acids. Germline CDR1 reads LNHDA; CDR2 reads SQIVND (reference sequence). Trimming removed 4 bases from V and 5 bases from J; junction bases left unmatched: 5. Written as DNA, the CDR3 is TGTGCCAGTAGTACCGGACAGGGAGAAGATACGCAGTATTTT. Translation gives CASSTGQGEDTQYF.

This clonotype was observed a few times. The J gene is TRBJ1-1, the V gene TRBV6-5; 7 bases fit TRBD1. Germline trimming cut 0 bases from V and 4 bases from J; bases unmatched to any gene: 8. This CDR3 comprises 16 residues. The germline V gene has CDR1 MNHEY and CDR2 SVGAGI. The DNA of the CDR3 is TGTGCCAGCAGTTACTCGCTGAGGACAGGAGGCACTGAAGCTTTCTTT. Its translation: CASSYSLRTGGTEAFF.

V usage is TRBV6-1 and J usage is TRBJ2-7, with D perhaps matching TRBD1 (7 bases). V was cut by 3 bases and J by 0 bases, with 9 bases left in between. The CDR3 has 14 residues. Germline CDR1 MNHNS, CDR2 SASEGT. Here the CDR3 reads CASSEQGGSYEQYF. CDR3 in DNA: TGTGCCAGCAGTGAGCAGGGGGGCTCCTACGAGCAGTACTTC.